This T cell receptor (beta chain) was found in a study of blood T cell repertoires in COVID-19. TCRdb's table, derived via immunoSEQ multiplex PCR, lists solely in-frame clones and lacks some. The data contain tens of thousands of clones, 88% of them singletons. The CDR3 length is 16 residues. Germline V CDR1 and CDR2: SGHTA, FQGNSA. Trimming stripped 5 bases from V and 0 bases from J, with 14 bases between. This chain connects TRBV7-2 to TRBJ2-4; a weak D match, TRBD1 (6 bases). This TCR came from a woman of 80 years or more with active COVID-19. Sequenced: peripheral blood. CDR3 amino acids: CASSPGQNLAKNIQYF. The CDR3 nucleotides read TGTGCCAGCAGCCCCGGACAGAATCTAGCCAAAAACATTCAGTACTTC.